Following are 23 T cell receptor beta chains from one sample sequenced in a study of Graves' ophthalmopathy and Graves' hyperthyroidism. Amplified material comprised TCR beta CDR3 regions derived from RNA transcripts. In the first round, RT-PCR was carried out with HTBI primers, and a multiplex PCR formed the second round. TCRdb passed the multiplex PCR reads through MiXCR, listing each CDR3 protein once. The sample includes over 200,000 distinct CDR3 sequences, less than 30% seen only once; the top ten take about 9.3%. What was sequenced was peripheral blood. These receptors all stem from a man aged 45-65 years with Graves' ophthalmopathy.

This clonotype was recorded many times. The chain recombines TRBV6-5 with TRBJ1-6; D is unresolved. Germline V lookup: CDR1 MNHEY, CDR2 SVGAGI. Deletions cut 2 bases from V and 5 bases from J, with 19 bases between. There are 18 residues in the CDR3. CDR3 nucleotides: TGTGCCAGCAGTTACAGGCAACCCCGATTGAAAAATAATTCACCCCTCCACTTT. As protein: CASSYRQPRLKNNSPLHF.

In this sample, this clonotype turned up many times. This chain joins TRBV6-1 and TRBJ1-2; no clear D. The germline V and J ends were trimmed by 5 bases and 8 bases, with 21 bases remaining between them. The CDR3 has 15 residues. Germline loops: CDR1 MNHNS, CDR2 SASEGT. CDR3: CASSPNSPGERGYTF. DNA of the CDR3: TGTGCCAGCAGTCCGAACAGTCCCGGGGAGCGGGGCTACACCTTC.

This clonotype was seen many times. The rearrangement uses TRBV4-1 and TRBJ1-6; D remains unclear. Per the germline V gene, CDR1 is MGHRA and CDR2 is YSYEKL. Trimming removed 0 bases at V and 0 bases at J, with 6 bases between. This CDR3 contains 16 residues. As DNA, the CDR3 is TGCGCCAGCAGCCAAGAGGCCAGCTCCTATAATTCACCCCTCCACTTT. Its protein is CASSQEASSYNSPLHF.

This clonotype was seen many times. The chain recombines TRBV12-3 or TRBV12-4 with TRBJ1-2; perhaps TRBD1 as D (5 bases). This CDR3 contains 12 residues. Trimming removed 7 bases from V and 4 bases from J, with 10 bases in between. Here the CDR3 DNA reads TGTGCCAGCACCGACAGTCTCTATGGCTACACCTTC. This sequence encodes CASTDSLYGYTF.

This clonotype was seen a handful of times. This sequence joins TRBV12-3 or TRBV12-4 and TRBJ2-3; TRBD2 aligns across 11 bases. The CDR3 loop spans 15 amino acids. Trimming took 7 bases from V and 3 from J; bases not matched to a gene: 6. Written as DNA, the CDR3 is TGTGCCAGCACCACCTTAGCGGGAGGGACAGATACGCAGTATTTT. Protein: CASTTLAGGTDTQYF.

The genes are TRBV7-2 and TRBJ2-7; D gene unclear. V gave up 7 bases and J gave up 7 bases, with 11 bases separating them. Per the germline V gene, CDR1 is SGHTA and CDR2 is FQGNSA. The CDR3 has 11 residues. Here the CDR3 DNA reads TGTGCCAGCAACCTCCCTAAGGAGCAGTACTTC. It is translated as CASNLPKEQYF.

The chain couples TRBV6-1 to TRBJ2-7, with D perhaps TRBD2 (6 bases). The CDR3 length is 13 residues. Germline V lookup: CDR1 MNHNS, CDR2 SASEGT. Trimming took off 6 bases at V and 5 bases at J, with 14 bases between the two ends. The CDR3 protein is CASRRDSGDEQYF. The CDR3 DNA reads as TGTGCCAGCAGACGGGACTCCGGGGACGAGCAGTACTTC.

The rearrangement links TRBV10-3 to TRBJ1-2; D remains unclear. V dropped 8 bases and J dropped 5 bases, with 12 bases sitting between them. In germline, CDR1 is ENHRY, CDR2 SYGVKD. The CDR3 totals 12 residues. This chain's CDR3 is CAIAETPYGYTF. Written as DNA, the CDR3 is TGTGCCATCGCGGAGACGCCGTATGGCTACACCTTC.

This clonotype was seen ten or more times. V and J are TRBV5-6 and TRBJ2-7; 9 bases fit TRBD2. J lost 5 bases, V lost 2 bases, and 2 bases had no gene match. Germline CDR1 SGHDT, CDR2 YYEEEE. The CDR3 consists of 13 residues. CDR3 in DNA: TGTGCCAGCAGCTTCCAGCGGGGGGACGAGCAGTACTTC. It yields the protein CASSFQRGDEQYF.

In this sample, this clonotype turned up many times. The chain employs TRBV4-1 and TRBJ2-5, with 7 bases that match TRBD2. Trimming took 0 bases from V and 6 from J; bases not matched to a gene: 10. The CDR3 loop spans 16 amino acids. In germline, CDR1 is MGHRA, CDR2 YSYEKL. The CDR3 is CASSQDGGGGGKTQYF. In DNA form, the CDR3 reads TGCGCCAGCAGCCAAGATGGCGGGGGAGGAGGAAAGACCCAGTACTTC.

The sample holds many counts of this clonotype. The CDR3 coding sequence is TGCGCCAGCAGCCAAGATACTAGCGGGAGCTACGAGCAGTACTTC. Amino acid sequence: CASSQDTSGSYEQYF. V and J are TRBV4-1 and TRBJ2-7, with 11 bases identical to TRBD2. CDR3 length equals 15 residues. The V segment lost 0 bases and the J segment 3 bases; nucleotides outside the gene matches: 1. Germline V CDR1 and CDR2: MGHRA, YSYEKL.

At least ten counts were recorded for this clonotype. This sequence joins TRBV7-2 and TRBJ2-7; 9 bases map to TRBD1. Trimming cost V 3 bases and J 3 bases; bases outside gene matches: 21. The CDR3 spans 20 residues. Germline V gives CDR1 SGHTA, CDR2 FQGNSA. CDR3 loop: CASSFIESTGGRQEYYEQYF. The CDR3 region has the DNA TGTGCCAGCAGCTTTATTGAGTCTACAGGGGGCAGACAGGAGTACTACGAGCAGTACTTC.

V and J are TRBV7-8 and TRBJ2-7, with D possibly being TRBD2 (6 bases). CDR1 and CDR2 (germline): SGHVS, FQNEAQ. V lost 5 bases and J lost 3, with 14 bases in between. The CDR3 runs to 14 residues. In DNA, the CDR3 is TGTGCCAGCAGCCAAGCATGGCGGGACTACGAGCAGTACTTC. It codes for CASSQAWRDYEQYF.

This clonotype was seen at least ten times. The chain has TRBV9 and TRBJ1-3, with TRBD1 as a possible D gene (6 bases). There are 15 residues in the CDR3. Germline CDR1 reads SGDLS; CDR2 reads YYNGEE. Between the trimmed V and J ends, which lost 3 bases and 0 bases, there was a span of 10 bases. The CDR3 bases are TGTGCCAGCAGCGGACAGGTCAGCTCTGGAAACACCATATATTTT. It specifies CASSGQVSSGNTIYF.

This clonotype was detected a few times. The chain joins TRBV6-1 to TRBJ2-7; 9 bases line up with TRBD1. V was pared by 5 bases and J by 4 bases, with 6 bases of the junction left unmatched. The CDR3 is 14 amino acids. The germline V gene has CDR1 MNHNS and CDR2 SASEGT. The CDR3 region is CASSRRDREYEQYF. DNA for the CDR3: TGTGCCAGCAGTCGCCGGGACAGGGAGTACGAGCAGTACTTC.

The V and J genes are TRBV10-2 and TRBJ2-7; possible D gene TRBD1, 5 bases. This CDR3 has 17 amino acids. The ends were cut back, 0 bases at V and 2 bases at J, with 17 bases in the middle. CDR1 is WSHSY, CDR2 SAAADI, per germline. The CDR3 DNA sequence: TGCGCCAGCAGTGAGTCCGTAGGGGTAGCAGCAGCCTACGAGCAGTACTTC. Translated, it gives CASSESVGVAAAYEQYF.

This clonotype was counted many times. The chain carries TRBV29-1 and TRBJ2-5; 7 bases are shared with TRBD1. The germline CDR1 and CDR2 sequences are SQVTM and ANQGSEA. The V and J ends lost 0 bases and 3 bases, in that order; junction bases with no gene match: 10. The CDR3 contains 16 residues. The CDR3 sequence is CSVEDFGTALKETQYF. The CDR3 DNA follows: TGCAGCGTTGAAGATTTCGGGACAGCCCTGAAAGAGACCCAGTACTTC.

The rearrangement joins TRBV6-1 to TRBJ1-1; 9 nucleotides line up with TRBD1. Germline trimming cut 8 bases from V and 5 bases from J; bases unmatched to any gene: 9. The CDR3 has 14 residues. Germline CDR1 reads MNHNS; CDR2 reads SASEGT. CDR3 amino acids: CASGTGLGRTEAFF. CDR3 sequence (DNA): TGTGCCAGCGGGACAGGGCTCGGTAGAACTGAAGCTTTCTTT.

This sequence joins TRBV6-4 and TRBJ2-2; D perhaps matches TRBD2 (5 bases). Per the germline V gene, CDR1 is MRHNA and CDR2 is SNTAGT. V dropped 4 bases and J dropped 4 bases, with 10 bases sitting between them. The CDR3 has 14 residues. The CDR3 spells CASSGTRSTGELFF. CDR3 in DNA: TGTGCCAGCAGTGGGACTCGTAGCACCGGGGAGCTGTTTTTT.

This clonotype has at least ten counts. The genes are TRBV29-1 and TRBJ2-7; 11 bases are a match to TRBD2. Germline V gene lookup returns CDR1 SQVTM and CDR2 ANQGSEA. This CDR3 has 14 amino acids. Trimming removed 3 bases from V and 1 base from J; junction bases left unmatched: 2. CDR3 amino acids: CSVEGLAESYEQYF. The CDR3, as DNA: TGCAGCGTTGAGGGACTAGCGGAATCCTACGAGCAGTACTTC.

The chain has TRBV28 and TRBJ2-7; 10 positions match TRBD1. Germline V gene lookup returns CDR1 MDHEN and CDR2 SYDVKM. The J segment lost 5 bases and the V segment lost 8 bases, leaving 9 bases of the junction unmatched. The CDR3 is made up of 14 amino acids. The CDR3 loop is CASRLTGGEDEQYF. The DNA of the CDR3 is TGTGCCAGCCGGCTGACAGGGGGCGAAGACGAGCAGTACTTC.

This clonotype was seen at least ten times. In DNA form, the CDR3 reads TGTGCCAGCAGTTACGTCCACGGGGGCAGTAACACTGAAGCTTTCTTT. The encoded protein is CASSYVHGGSNTEAFF. The rearrangement links TRBV6-2 or TRBV6-3 to TRBJ1-1, with a tentative D call TRBD1 (6 bases). Per germline, CDR1 MNHEY and CDR2 SVGEGT. V dropped 2 bases and J dropped 2 bases, with 15 bases sitting between them. This CDR3 region has 16 residues.

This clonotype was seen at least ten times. This chain's CDR3 is CASSGLAGGPSGELFF. CDR3 nucleotides: TGTGCCAGCAGCGGACTAGCGGGAGGGCCTAGCGGGGAGCTGTTTTTT. The rearrangement links TRBV7-9 to TRBJ2-2; 15 nucleotides line up with TRBD2. The CDR3 covers 16 residues. CDR1 and CDR2 from the germline V gene are SEHNR and FQNEAQ (reference sequence). V gave up 5 bases and J gave up 7 bases; unmatched junction bases: 5.